This T cell receptor beta chain was captured by sequencing in a study of blood T cells in healthy people across ages. A sample-barcoded 5' primer and a J-beta primer mix were used in a second PCR of about 6 to 11 cycles. Each of the cDNA molecules was tagged by a template-switch adaptor with 12 random nucleotides. All samples yielded 2.5 million or more CDR3-containing paired-end reads. One entry per CDR3 protein, called by TCRdb with MiXCR from the 5' RACE reads. The repertoire holds 650,000 to 800,000 distinct CDR3 sequences, with roughly 44% as singletons. At least 5 micrograms of total RNA were extracted per sample. Overall study results and limits: Versus aged donors, long-lived donors had higher diversity and more naive CD4+ cells.

This clonotype was seen repeatedly, ten times or more. The antigen is unknown. The sample was blood. The sequence derives from a man in his 60s in good health.

CDR3 in DNA: TGTGCCAGCAGCTTAGACCACAGTGGCGGCTACACCTTC. It yields the protein CASSLDHSGGYTF. The chain combines TRBV11-3 with TRBJ1-2; no clear D gene. The CDR3 extends over 13 amino acids. Germline V gene data show CDR1 as SGHNT and CDR2 as YENEEA. The germline V and J ends were trimmed by 0 bases and 8 bases, with 10 bases remaining between them.